The T cell receptor beta chain under discussion was sequenced for a study of blood T cell repertoires in COVID-19. This clone came up once. The V segment lost 6 bases and the J segment 3 bases; nucleotides outside the gene matches: 4. This CDR3 is built from 13 residues. Germline V CDR1 and CDR2: MNHNY, SVGAGI (reference sequence). Profiling relied on immunoSEQ multiplex PCR, and the TCRdb table lists in-frame clones only, not all of them. This table has approximately 40,000 clones, roughly 87% appearing once. The chain employs TRBV6-6 and TRBJ1-2; 7 bases align to TRBD1. The clonotype comes from a man aged 55 to 70 with COVID-19, enrolled during active disease. Sequenced material: peripheral blood. CDR3 nucleotides: TGTGCCAGCAGCGGCAGGGGGGACTATGGCTACACCTTC. It translates to CASSGRGDYGYTF.